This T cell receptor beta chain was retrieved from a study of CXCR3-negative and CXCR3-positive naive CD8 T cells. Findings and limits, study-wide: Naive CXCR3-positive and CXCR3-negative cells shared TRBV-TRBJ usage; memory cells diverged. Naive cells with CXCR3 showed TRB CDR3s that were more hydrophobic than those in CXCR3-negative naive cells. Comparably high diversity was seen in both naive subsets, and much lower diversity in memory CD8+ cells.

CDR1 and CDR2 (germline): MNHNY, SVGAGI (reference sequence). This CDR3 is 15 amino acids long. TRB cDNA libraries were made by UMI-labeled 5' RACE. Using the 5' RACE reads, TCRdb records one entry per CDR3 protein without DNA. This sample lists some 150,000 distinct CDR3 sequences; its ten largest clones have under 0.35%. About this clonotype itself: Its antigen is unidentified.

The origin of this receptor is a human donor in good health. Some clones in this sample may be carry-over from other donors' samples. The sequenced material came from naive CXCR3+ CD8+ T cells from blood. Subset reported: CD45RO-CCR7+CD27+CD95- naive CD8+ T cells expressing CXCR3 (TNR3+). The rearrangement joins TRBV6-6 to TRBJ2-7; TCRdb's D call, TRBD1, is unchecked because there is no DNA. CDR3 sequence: CASRSGTDFYYEQYF.